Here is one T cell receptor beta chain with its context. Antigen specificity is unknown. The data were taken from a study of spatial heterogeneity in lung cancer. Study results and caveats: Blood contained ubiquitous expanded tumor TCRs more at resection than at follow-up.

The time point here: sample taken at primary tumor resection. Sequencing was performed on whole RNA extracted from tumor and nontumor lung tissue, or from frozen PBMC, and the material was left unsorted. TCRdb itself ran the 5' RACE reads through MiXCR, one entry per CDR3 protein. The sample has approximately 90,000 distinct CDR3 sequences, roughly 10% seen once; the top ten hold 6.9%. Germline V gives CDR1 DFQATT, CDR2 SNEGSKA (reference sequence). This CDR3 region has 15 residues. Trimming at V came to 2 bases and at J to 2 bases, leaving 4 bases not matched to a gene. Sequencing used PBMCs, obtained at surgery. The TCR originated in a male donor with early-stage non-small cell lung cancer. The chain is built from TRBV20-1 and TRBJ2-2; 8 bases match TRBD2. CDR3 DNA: TGCAGTGCTAGATCTGGACTAGCTAACACCGGGGAGCTGTTTTTT. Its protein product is CSARSGLANTGELFF.